The rows below give T cell receptor beta chains drawn from one sample of a study of T cell responses to AZD1222 COVID-19 vaccine. Using immunoSEQ multiplex PCR, the repertoire was profiled, and TCRdb retains in-frame clones only, with some absent. The sample lists under 200,000 clones; 85% to 90% were seen once. Sequences were derived from peripheral blood, sampled 28 days after the second AZD1222 dose. The receptors shown here come from an adult who received the AZD1222 COVID-19 vaccine. Each CDR3 is given with its conserved first and last residue. D genes are given only for firm matches. Not every row has a clone size; where given, it reads once, few, many or a size class.

D: TRBD2
V: TRBV4-3
J: TRBJ2-7
size: .
DNA: TGCGCCAGCAGCCAAGAACTAGCGGGTTTCCACCGATTATACGAGCAGTACTTC
CDR3: CASSQELAGFHRLYEQYF

D: .
V: TRBV7-2
J: TRBJ1-5
size: few
DNA: TGTGCCAGCAGCAAACAGGGAGCTCAGCCCCAGCATTTT
CDR3: CASSKQGAQPQHF

D: .
V: TRBV6-2/TRBV6-3
J: TRBJ2-1
size: .
DNA: TGTGCCAGCAGCACTTCTGGACTTCATTTGAATGAGCAGTTCTTC
CDR3: CASSTSGLHLNEQFF

D: TRBD2
V: TRBV10-3
J: TRBJ2-3
size: .
DNA: TGTGCCATCAGCGGACTGACTAGCGGGAGTTTTACAGATACGCAGTATTTT
CDR3: CAISGLTSGSFTDTQYF

D: .
V: TRBV28
J: TRBJ1-3
size: .
DNA: TGTGCCAGCAGTTTAAGGGGTCGGATAGGAAACACCATATATTTT
CDR3: CASSLRGRIGNTIYF

D: .
V: TRBV7-2
J: TRBJ2-2
size: .
DNA: TGTGCCAGCAGCCTCTGGACCGGGGAGCTGTTTTTT
CDR3: CASSLWTGELFF

D: .
V: TRBV6-5
J: TRBJ2-2
size: .
DNA: TGTGCCAGCAGTAAGCCCGACGGGACCGGGGAGCTGTTTTTT
CDR3: CASSKPDGTGELFF

D: .
V: TRBV6-5
J: TRBJ1-2
size: once
DNA: TGTGCCAGCAGTTACTCGGGGGGACTCGGGGGTGGCTACACCTTC
CDR3: CASSYSGGLGGGYTF

D: .
V: TRBV7-9
J: TRBJ1-3
size: .
DNA: TGTGCCAGCAGCTTAGTCCGTTCGGGAAACACCATATATTTT
CDR3: CASSLVRSGNTIYF

D: .
V: TRBV30
J: TRBJ2-2
size: .
DNA: TGTGCCTGGAGTCGGGGGGCGGGCACCGGGGAGCTGTTTTTT
CDR3: CAWSRGAGTGELFF

D: TRBD2
V: TRBV28
J: TRBJ2-1
size: .
DNA: TGTGCCAGCAGTTCCAGAGGACTAGCGGGAGGATGGTTGGGTGAGCAGTTCTTC
CDR3: CASSSRGLAGGWLGEQFF

D: TRBD2
V: TRBV7-2
J: TRBJ2-1
size: .
DNA: TGTGCCAGCAGCCAGAGGTCGGGAGGGCTTTGGTTCTTC
CDR3: CASSQRSGGLWFF

D: .
V: TRBV5-1
J: TRBJ2-1
size: .
DNA: TGCGCCAGCAGCTTGGCCGCGCTGGGGGAACCCTACAATGAGCAGTTCTTC
CDR3: CASSLAALGEPYNEQFF

D: .
V: TRBV24-1
J: TRBJ2-3
size: .
DNA: TGTGCCACCAGTGATTTTCGAGGCCGCGATACGCAGTATTTT
CDR3: CATSDFRGRDTQYF

D: TRBD1
V: TRBV7-9
J: TRBJ2-7
size: .
DNA: TGTGCCAGCAGCACCCAGGGGGCTAACGAGCAGTACTTC
CDR3: CASSTQGANEQYF

D: .
V: TRBV19
J: TRBJ1-4
size: once
DNA: TGTGCCAGCCAGGACAACGAGGCTGAAAAACTGTTTTTT
CDR3: CASQDNEAEKLFF

D: TRBD2
V: TRBV4-2
J: TRBJ2-3
size: .
DNA: TGTGCCAGCAGCCAATCTAGCGGGAGCACAGATACGCAGTATTTT
CDR3: CASSQSSGSTDTQYF

D: .
V: TRBV29-1
J: TRBJ2-5
size: once
DNA: TGCAGCGTTGCGGGGCTCGGGACCCAGTACTTC
CDR3: CSVAGLGTQYF

D: .
V: TRBV5-1
J: TRBJ1-6
size: .
DNA: TGCGCCAGCAGCTTGGAGGGCCACGGGGCGCCCAGCTCCTATAATTCACCCCTCCACTTT
CDR3: CASSLEGHGAPSSYNSPLHF

D: .
V: TRBV7-2
J: TRBJ2-3
size: .
DNA: TGTGCCAGCAGCTCAGGGCCCTATACGCAGTATTTT
CDR3: CASSSGPYTQYF

D: .
V: TRBV3-1/TRBV3-2
J: TRBJ2-7
size: .
DNA: TGTGCCAGCGGCGGCGCTAGCTCCTACGAGCAGTACTTC
CDR3: CASGGASSYEQYF

D: .
V: TRBV7-3
J: TRBJ1-1
size: .
DNA: TGTGCCAGCAGCCCCCACGGCGGGAGAGGGACTGAAGCTTTCTTT
CDR3: CASSPHGGRGTEAFF

D: TRBD2
V: TRBV9
J: TRBJ2-3
size: .
DNA: TGTGCCAGCAGCGGGGGGACTAGCGAAATCACAGATACGCAGTATTTT
CDR3: CASSGGTSEITDTQYF

D: .
V: TRBV7-2
J: TRBJ2-5
size: .
DNA: TGTGCCAGCAGCTTAAGTGCCCCTCGAGGGGAGACCCAGTACTTC
CDR3: CASSLSAPRGETQYF